The 16 T cell receptor beta chains below were found in one sample sequenced in a study of a mutant IDH1 vaccine in newly diagnosed glioma. Time point here: week 11, during vaccination. Doses comprised 300 ug of mutant IDH1 20-mer peptide each, plus topical imiquimod. Their antigens are not known. Sequencing used immunoSEQ multiplex PCR; TCRdb keeps in-frame clones, though not all of them. This table holds some 120,000 clones, roughly 75% found once. Source: PBMCs, taken from a glioma patient whose treatment included an IDH1 peptide vaccine. These receptors came from a man in his forties with glioma.

This chain joins TRBV6-1 and TRBJ1-5; D remains ambiguous. Germline V lookup: CDR1 MNHNS, CDR2 SASEGT. The CDR3 length is 13 residues. Deletions cut 2 bases from V and 6 bases from J, with 8 bases between. For the CDR3, the DNA is TGTGCCAGCAGTGAATTTATGGGTCAGCCCCAGCATTTT. Its translation: CASSEFMGQPQHF.

The rearrangement joins TRBV11-2 to TRBJ2-3; 10 bases line up with TRBD2. Germline lookup yields CDR1 SGHAT and CDR2 FQNNGV. This CDR3 has 16 amino acids. With 5 bases clipped from V and 8 bases from J, the junction kept 13 bases outside the gene matches. CDR3 sequence reads: CASSPKTSGPDGTQYF. The CDR3 coding sequence is TGTGCCAGCAGCCCCAAGACTAGCGGGCCCGACGGTACGCAGTATTTT.

The chain uses TRBV27 and TRBJ2-7, with D maybe TRBD2 (6 bases). Germline V gene sequence: CDR1 MNHEY, CDR2 SMNVEV (reference sequence). V shed 8 bases and J shed 4 bases, with 15 bases lying between them. This CDR3 contains 13 residues. CDR3 sequence reads: CASSWDSAYEQYF. The CDR3 bases are TGTGCCAGCTCCTGGGACTCTGCTTACGAGCAGTACTTC.

This rearrangement joins TRBV9 to TRBJ2-7; TRBD1 agrees at 7 bases. V trimming: 0 bases; J trimming: 6 bases; junction bases outside the gene matches: 9. Germline V CDR1 and CDR2: SGDLS, YYNGEE. The CDR3 sequence is 15 residues long. CDR3 sequence reads: CASSVGGTASGEQYF. CDR3 DNA: TGTGCCAGCAGCGTAGGGGGGACAGCCTCTGGCGAGCAGTACTTC.

The chain is built from TRBV7-8 and TRBJ2-7, with 12 bases that match TRBD2. The germline V gene encodes CDR1 SGHVS and CDR2 FQNEAQ. J was trimmed by 5 bases and V by 5 bases; bases with no gene match: 7. This CDR3 contains 15 residues. CDR3 sequence: CASSETSGRGDEQYF. CDR3 bases: TGTGCCAGCAGCGAGACTAGCGGGAGAGGCGACGAGCAGTACTTC.

The V call is TRBV9, the J call TRBJ1-4; the match to TRBD1 covers 10 bases. Germline V gene lookup returns CDR1 SGDLS and CDR2 YYNGEE. The CDR3 consists of 16 residues. J lost 6 bases, V lost 4 bases, and 9 bases had no gene match. The CDR3, as DNA: TGTGCCAGCAGCCTCGGGTCCGGGACAGGGGATGAAAAACTGTTTTTT. The encoded protein is CASSLGSGTGDEKLFF.

The rearrangement links TRBV6-5 to TRBJ1-2; D unclear. The CDR3 is 13 residues long. CDR1 MNHEY and CDR2 SVGAGI come from the germline V gene. V lost 5 bases and J 4 bases, leaving 11 bases between the germline ends. The CDR3: CASSPTIIYGYTF. The CDR3 coding sequence is TGTGCCAGCAGTCCAACCATCATCTATGGCTACACCTTC.

This chain uses TRBV6-7 with TRBJ1-1; possible D gene TRBD1, 6 bases. TRBV6-7 is sorted into the ORF group, with uncertain function. Trimming took off 2 bases at V and 6 bases at J, with 13 bases between the two ends. This CDR3 has 14 residues. The DNA for the CDR3 is TGTGCCAGCAGTTACCAAGATACAGGGCCTGAAGCTTTCTTT. Amino acids: CASSYQDTGPEAFF.

The rearrangement joins TRBV19 to TRBJ1-1; tentative D call: TRBD1 (6 bases). The CDR3 has 15 amino acids. V dropped 0 bases and J dropped 3 bases, with 11 bases sitting between them. Germline V CDR1 and CDR2: LNHDA, SQIVND (reference sequence). This CDR3 reads CASSIEWTADTEAFF. The CDR3 coding sequence is TGTGCCAGTAGTATAGAGTGGACAGCCGACACTGAAGCTTTCTTT. Together with reference TRBV19 and TRBJ1-1, the CDR3 gives the full variable domain: DGGITQSPKYLFRKEGQNVTLSCEQNLNHDAMYWYRQDPGQGLRLIYYSQIVNDFQKGDIAEGYSVSREKKESFPLTVTSAQKNPTAFYLCASSIEWTADTEAFFGQGTRLTVV.

The CDR3 nucleotides are TGTGCCAGCAATTCCCAAGGCGAGCAGTACTTC. It translates to CASNSQGEQYF. The chain uses TRBV6-1 and TRBJ2-7; D remains unclear. This CDR3 comprises 11 residues. In germline, CDR1 is MNHNS, CDR2 SASEGT. Between the trimmed V and J ends, which lost 7 bases and 6 bases, there was a span of 10 bases.

The V gene is TRBV27, the J gene TRBJ2-7, with a tentative D call TRBD1 (5 bases). The length of the CDR3 is 11 residues. Germline loops: CDR1 MNHEY, CDR2 SMNVEV (reference sequence). V lost 8 bases, J lost 7 bases, and 12 bases lay in between. The CDR3 coding sequence is TGTGCCAGCGGAAACTACAGGGAGCAGTACTTC. Its translation: CASGNYREQYF.

The chain joins TRBV7-2 to TRBJ1-2, with a weak D call TRBD1 (6 bases). CDR1 SGHTA and CDR2 FQGNSA come from the germline V gene. The CDR3 runs 13 residues. V lost 7 bases and J 5 bases, leaving 14 bases between the germline ends. The CDR3 DNA follows: TGTGCCAGCACCTTGGACAGTGGGTATGGCTACACCTTC. Encoded protein: CASTLDSGYGYTF.

This chain links TRBV15 with TRBJ2-7; D possibly corresponds to TRBD1 (5 bases). CDR1 is LNHNV, CDR2 YYDKDF, per germline (reference sequence). The CDR3 totals 14 residues. The V end was cut by 1 base, the J end by 6 bases, with 13 bases between. The CDR3 loop reads CATSRGGQASEQYF. The CDR3 DNA reads as TGTGCCACCAGCAGAGGGGGCCAAGCATCCGAGCAGTACTTC. Full variable domain (outside the CDR3, taken from reference TRBV15 and TRBJ2-7): DAMVIQNPRYQVTQFGKPVTLSCSQTLNHNVMYWYQQKSSQAPKLLFHYYDKDFNNEADTPDNFQSRRPNTSFCFLDIRSPGLGDTAMYLCATSRGGQASEQYFGPGTRLTVT.

CDR3 sequence: CASSLSGSSYEQYF. The CDR3 nucleotides are TGCGCCAGCAGCCTTAGCGGGAGCTCCTACGAGCAGTACTTC. The chain combines TRBV5-1 with TRBJ2-7; 9 bases map to TRBD2. This CDR3 is built from 14 residues. V lost 4 bases and J lost 0; bases outside the gene matches: 2. The germline V gene has CDR1 SGHRS and CDR2 YFSETQ.

This clone was seen a handful of times. This chain uses TRBV19 with TRBJ1-3, with 8 bases identical to TRBD1. Trimming removed 10 bases from V and 2 bases from J; junction bases left unmatched: 7. The CDR3 extends over 14 amino acids. CDR1 and CDR2 (germline): LNHDA, SQIVND (reference sequence). CDR3 loop: CATEQGAPGNTIYF. The CDR3 nucleotides read TGTGCCACTGAGCAGGGGGCGCCTGGAAACACCATATATTTT.

The V gene is TRBV19, the J gene TRBJ2-5, with no clear D. This CDR3 is built from 13 residues. Germline loops: CDR1 LNHDA, CDR2 SQIVND (reference sequence). Trimming removed 3 bases from V and 5 bases from J, with 10 bases in between. The CDR3 DNA is TGTGCCAGTAGTATTCCCGGAGATGAGACCCAGTACTTC. Amino acid sequence: CASSIPGDETQYF. The variable domain in full, with the rest retrieved from reference TRBV19 and TRBJ2-5, is DGGITQSPKYLFRKEGQNVTLSCEQNLNHDAMYWYRQDPGQGLRLIYYSQIVNDFQKGDIAEGYSVSREKKESFPLTVTSAQKNPTAFYLCASSIPGDETQYFGPGTRLLVL.